Each of the 28 T cell receptor beta chains below was sequenced from the same sample in a study of beta chain features in type 1 diabetes. Investigators reverse transcribed all isolated RNA, so they sequenced expressed TCRB transcripts. Profiling relied on immunoSEQ multiplex PCR, and the TCRdb table lists in-frame clones only, not all of them. The table includes some 360,000 clones, about 20% detected once. Sequencing was performed on naive CD4+ T cells from blood. All receptors derive from a woman younger than 30 in good health.

Regarding this clone: Distinct nucleotide sequences in the sample also encode this CDR3. The rearrangement links TRBV7-9 to TRBJ1-1; D might be TRBD1 (5 bases). Germline CDR1 and CDR2: SEHNR and FQNEAQ (reference sequence). Deletions cut 1 base from V and 4 bases from J, with 7 bases between. The CDR3 is made up of 13 amino acids. Here the CDR3 reads CASSLEGSTEAFF. The CDR3 bases are TGTGCCAGCAGCTTAGAGGGGTCCACTGAAGCTTTCTTT.

Only a few counts were recorded for this clone. The chain has TRBV18 and TRBJ2-1; 9 bases fit TRBD1. The junction had 3 bases not matched to a gene; V was cut back by 0 bases and J by 0 bases. This CDR3 region has 17 residues. Germline values: CDR1 KGHSH, CDR2 LQKENI. CDR3 DNA: TGTGCCAGCTCACCACCAGGGACAGGGAGCTCCTACAATGAGCAGTTCTTC. This codes for CASSPPGTGSSYNEQFF.

The rearrangement links TRBV29-1 to TRBJ1-5; weak D call: TRBD1 (6 bases). Trimming took off 4 bases at V and 6 bases at J, with 13 bases between the two ends. CDR3 length: 13 residues. Germline CDR1 is SQVTM and CDR2 is ANQGSEA. As DNA, the CDR3 is TGCAGCGTTGTAGGGGGGGAGGGTCAGCCCCAGCATTTT. Translation gives CSVVGGEGQPQHF.

The chain couples TRBV20-1 to TRBJ2-7, with a weak D call TRBD1 (6 bases). V was clipped by 4 bases and J by 7 bases, with 11 bases between them. This CDR3 contains 11 residues. Germline CDR1 is DFQATT and CDR2 is SNEGSKA (reference sequence). CDR3 amino acids: CSANRVGEQYF. The CDR3 DNA sequence: TGCAGTGCTAACAGGGTAGGGGAGCAGTACTTC.

This chain links TRBV10-3 with TRBJ1-3, with TRBD1 matching 7 bases. The CDR3 has 15 residues. Per the germline V gene, CDR1 is ENHRY and CDR2 is SYGVKD. The J segment lost 2 bases and the V segment lost 5 bases, leaving 6 bases of the junction unmatched. The CDR3: CAISPQGTPGNTIYF. As DNA, the CDR3 is TGTGCCATCAGTCCACAGGGGACCCCTGGAAACACCATATATTTT.

This clone appeared a few times. The V and J genes are TRBV5-4 and TRBJ1-1; a weak D match, TRBD1 (6 bases). Germline CDR1 SGHNT, CDR2 YYREEE (reference sequence). The length of the CDR3 is 16 residues. V was trimmed by 5 bases and J by 1 base, leaving 18 bases between them. The CDR3 nucleotides are TGTGCCAGCAGACCAGAAGGGGGAAGTGGGAACACTGAAGCTTTCTTT. It codes for CASRPEGGSGNTEAFF.

With regard to this clone: The junction and the germline gene differ at one end; a read error may be behind it. The CDR3 DNA follows: TGTGCTAGCAGCTTAGGGGGACTAGCGGCCTACAATGAGCAGTTCTTC. It translates to CASSLGGLAAYNEQFF. The rearrangement joins TRBV7-7 to TRBJ2-1; 11 bases map to TRBD2. The CDR3 is made up of 16 amino acids. The germline V gene encodes CDR1 SSHAT and CDR2 FNYEAQ (reference sequence).

This clone was seen only once. The rearrangement links TRBV5-1 to TRBJ2-5; TRBD1 matches 7 bases. This CDR3 comprises 15 residues. Germline-derived CDR1 and CDR2 are SGHRS and YFSETQ. Trimming removed 6 bases from V and 3 bases from J; junction bases left unmatched: 11. CDR3: CASKEGGGVEETQYF. The CDR3, as DNA: TGCGCCAGCAAAGAAGGGGGCGGAGTTGAAGAGACCCAGTACTTC.

This clone was observed a handful of times. This rearrangement joins TRBV12-5 to TRBJ1-2; 9 nucleotides agree with TRBD1. The germline CDR1 and CDR2 sequences are LGHNT and FRNRAP. J gave up 3 bases and V 4 bases, and 3 bases lay outside the gene matches. The length of the CDR3 is 14 residues. Here the CDR3 reads CASGSGTGHYGYTF. The DNA for the CDR3 is TGTGCTAGTGGTTCCGGGACAGGGCACTATGGCTACACCTTC.

This clone turned up a few times. V is TRBV10-3 and J is TRBJ2-6, with 11 positions matching TRBD2. The CDR3 contains 21 residues. The V segment lost 0 bases and the J segment 0 bases; nucleotides outside the gene matches: 10. Germline loops: CDR1 ENHRY, CDR2 SYGVKD. CDR3 coding DNA: TGTGCCATCAGTGAGTCGACCGTAGCGGGAGGGATGAGCTCTGGGGCCAACGTCCTGACTTTC. This sequence encodes CAISESTVAGGMSSGANVLTF.

The CDR3 protein is CASTTGNTGELFF. CDR3 in DNA: TGTGCCAGCACCACAGGGAACACCGGGGAGCTGTTTTTT. The chain couples TRBV6-5 to TRBJ2-2, with D tentatively TRBD1 (5 bases). From germline, CDR1 is MNHEY and CDR2 SVGAGI. The ends were cut back, 7 bases at V and 1 base at J, with 7 bases in the middle. The length of the CDR3 is 13 residues.

The rearrangement uses TRBV4-1 and TRBJ1-2; 7 bases line up with TRBD1. This CDR3 has 15 residues. Trimming cost V 1 base and J 10 bases; bases outside gene matches: 12. Germline-derived CDR1 and CDR2 are MGHRA and YSYEKL. For the CDR3, the DNA is TGCGCCAGCAGCCAAGTGGCAGGGGGGATTATGGTCTACACCTTC. Its translation is CASSQVAGGIMVYTF.

The chain couples TRBV2 to TRBJ1-2; D not certain. V was trimmed by 6 bases and J by 0 bases, leaving 11 bases between them. The CDR3 consists of 14 residues. CDR1 is SNHLY and CDR2 is FYNNEI in the germline V gene. The CDR3 reads CASRRVSSNYGYTF. As DNA, the CDR3 is TGTGCCAGCAGACGGGTGTCGTCTAACTATGGCTACACCTTC.

The chain carries TRBV7-9 and TRBJ2-6; no firm D call. CDR1 is SEHNR, CDR2 FQNEAQ, per germline (reference sequence). The CDR3 has 14 amino acids. V shed 6 bases and J shed 0 bases, with 6 bases lying between them. For the CDR3, the DNA is TGTGCCAGCAGTGCGCTCTCTGGGGCCAACGTCCTGACTTTC. Encoded protein: CASSALSGANVLTF.

The chain carries TRBV9 and TRBJ2-5, with 11 bases that match TRBD2. The length of the CDR3 is 17 residues. CDR1 is SGDLS, CDR2 YYNGEE, per germline. J lost 2 bases, V lost 2 bases, and 8 bases had no gene match. CDR3 nucleotide sequence: TGTGCCAGCAGCGTGGATAGCGGGAGGGCTGGGCAAGAGACCCAGTACTTC. The encoded protein is CASSVDSGRAGQETQYF.

The chain carries TRBV4-2 and TRBJ2-5; 10 positions match TRBD2. The CDR3 consists of 17 residues. Germline lookup yields CDR1 LGHNA and CDR2 YNFKEQ. With V trimmed by 0 bases and J by 5 bases, 9 bases remained unmatched. CDR3 DNA sequence: TGTGCCAGCAGCCAAGATCTTCGACTAGCGGGCGGCGAGACCCAGTACTTC. Protein sequence: CASSQDLRLAGGETQYF.

The V gene is TRBV27, the J gene TRBJ1-4; D might be TRBD1 (6 bases). The length of the CDR3 is 14 residues. V was trimmed by 6 bases and J by 1 base, leaving 9 bases between them. Germline V gene lookup returns CDR1 MNHEY and CDR2 SMNVEV (reference sequence). The CDR3: CASRAGVTNEKLFF. CDR3 sequence (DNA): TGTGCCAGCAGAGCAGGGGTAACTAATGAAAAACTGTTTTTT. The variable domain in full, completed from reference TRBV27 and TRBJ1-4, reads EAQVTQNPRYLITVTGKKLTVTCSQNMNHEYMSWYRQDPGLGLRQIYYSMNVEVTDKGDVPEGYKVSRKEKRNFPLILESPSPNQTSLYFCASRAGVTNEKLFFGSGTQLSVL.

The table lists this clone with a few counts. The chain uses TRBV9 and TRBJ1-2; TRBD1 aligns across 8 bases. Trimming removed 4 bases from V and 2 bases from J; junction bases left unmatched: 4. Germline CDR1 SGDLS, CDR2 YYNGEE. The CDR3 totals 14 residues. The chain's CDR3 is CASSSRQGNYGYTF. The CDR3 coding sequence is TGTGCCAGCAGCTCCCGACAGGGGAACTATGGCTACACCTTC.

Only a few counts were recorded for this clone. The rearrangement uses TRBV2 and TRBJ2-3, with TRBD2 as a possible D gene (6 bases). Germline V CDR1 and CDR2: SNHLY, FYNNEI. The CDR3 is 14 amino acids. V gave up 8 bases and J gave up 4 bases, with 16 bases separating them. The DNA for the CDR3 is TGTGCCAGCCAGCCGGGACTGTCCTCAGATACGCAGTATTTT. It codes for CASQPGLSSDTQYF.

The chain employs TRBV7-2 and TRBJ2-5; 7 positions agree with TRBD2. From germline, CDR1 is SGHTA and CDR2 FQGNSA. Trimming removed 5 bases from V and 5 bases from J; junction bases left unmatched: 8. The CDR3 runs 14 residues. CDR3 loop: CASSPQAGRETQYF. CDR3 in DNA: TGTGCCAGCAGCCCGCAAGCGGGAAGGGAGACCCAGTACTTC.

V and J are TRBV5-1 and TRBJ2-2; D is uncertain. The V and J ends lost 4 bases and 5 bases respectively, with 15 bases between them. The CDR3 sequence is 15 residues long. The germline CDR1 and CDR2 sequences are SGHRS and YFSETQ. The CDR3 coding sequence is TGCGCCAGCAGCCTTGACACCGATGCGACCGGGGAGCTGTTTTTT. This sequence encodes CASSLDTDATGELFF. The variable domain in full, with the rest retrieved from reference TRBV5-1 and TRBJ2-2, is KAGVTQTPRYLIKTRGQQVTLSCSPISGHRSVSWYQQTPGQGLQFLFEYFSETQRNKGNFPGRFSGRQFSNSRSEMNVSTLELGDSALYLCASSLDTDATGELFFGEGSRLTVL.

This clone was observed a handful of times. The chain is built from TRBV10-3 and TRBJ1-1; D possibly corresponds to TRBD1 (5 bases). In germline, CDR1 is ENHRY, CDR2 SYGVKD. V gave up 10 bases and J gave up 2 bases, with 17 bases separating them. The CDR3 is made up of 14 amino acids. CDR3 sequence (DNA): TGTGCCACCACCTTGGGGGGACTAAACACTGAAGCTTTCTTT. Amino acid sequence: CATTLGGLNTEAFF.

This clone was recorded a few times. This CDR3 reads CAWSRGGGNTDTQYF. CDR3 DNA sequence: TGTGCCTGGAGTAGAGGGGGCGGCAACACAGATACGCAGTATTTT. The chain carries TRBV30 and TRBJ2-3; 7 bases map to TRBD1. There are 15 residues in the CDR3. Germline assignment: CDR1 GTSNPN and CDR2 SVGIG (reference sequence). V lost 2 bases to trimming and J lost 2 bases; unmatched junction nucleotides: 7.

Here the CDR3 reads CASSQPGTGGTEAFF. The CDR3 coding sequence is TGTGCCAGCAGTCAACCGGGGACAGGGGGCACTGAAGCTTTCTTT. The J gene is TRBJ1-1, the V gene TRBV25-1; 11 bases line up with TRBD1. The CDR3 loop spans 15 amino acids. Germline CDR1 is MGHDK and CDR2 is SYGVNS. The ends lost 5 bases at V and 4 bases at J; junction bases unmatched: 6. The whole variable domain, filled in from reference TRBV25-1 and TRBJ1-1, reads EADIYQTPRYLVIGTGKKITLECSQTMGHDKMYWYQQDPGMELHLIHYSYGVNSTEKGDLSSESTVSRIRTEHFPLTLESARPSHTSQYLCASSQPGTGGTEAFFGQGTRLTVV.

The chain joins TRBV20-1 to TRBJ1-1, with D hard to call. The CDR3 is made up of 11 amino acids. V lost 7 bases and J lost 1, with 7 bases in between. The germline V gene encodes CDR1 DFQATT and CDR2 SNEGSKA (reference sequence). CDR3 residues: CSVEGNTEAFF. The CDR3 DNA follows: TGCAGTGTAGAGGGGAACACTGAAGCTTTCTTT.

The chain carries TRBV14 and TRBJ2-7; tentatively, D is TRBD2 (6 bases). The germline gives CDR1 SGHDN, CDR2 FVKESK. V shed 4 bases and J shed 9 bases, with 19 bases lying between them. The CDR3 totals 14 residues. Here the CDR3 reads CASSPIGGTWGQYF. In DNA, the CDR3 is TGTGCCAGCAGCCCCATTGGGGGGACTTGGGGGCAGTACTTC.

The chain links TRBV2 to TRBJ1-1, with D tentatively TRBD1 (6 bases). V was shortened by 7 bases and J by 1 base, with 10 bases between the two germline ends. The germline CDR1 and CDR2 sequences are SNHLY and FYNNEI. The CDR3 totals 13 residues. Written as DNA, the CDR3 is TGTGCCAGCACCCGGACAGAGAACACTGAAGCTTTCTTT. Encoded protein: CASTRTENTEAFF.

V gene TRBV23-1 combines with J gene TRBJ2-1; the D gene is possibly TRBD2 (6 bases). TRBV23-1 is reported as an ORF; its role is uncertain. The CDR3 is 13 residues long. The V end was cut by 6 bases, the J end by 2 bases, with 8 bases between. The CDR3 protein is CASSRTTYNEQFF. The CDR3 coding sequence is TGCGCCAGCAGCCGGACTACCTACAATGAGCAGTTCTTC.